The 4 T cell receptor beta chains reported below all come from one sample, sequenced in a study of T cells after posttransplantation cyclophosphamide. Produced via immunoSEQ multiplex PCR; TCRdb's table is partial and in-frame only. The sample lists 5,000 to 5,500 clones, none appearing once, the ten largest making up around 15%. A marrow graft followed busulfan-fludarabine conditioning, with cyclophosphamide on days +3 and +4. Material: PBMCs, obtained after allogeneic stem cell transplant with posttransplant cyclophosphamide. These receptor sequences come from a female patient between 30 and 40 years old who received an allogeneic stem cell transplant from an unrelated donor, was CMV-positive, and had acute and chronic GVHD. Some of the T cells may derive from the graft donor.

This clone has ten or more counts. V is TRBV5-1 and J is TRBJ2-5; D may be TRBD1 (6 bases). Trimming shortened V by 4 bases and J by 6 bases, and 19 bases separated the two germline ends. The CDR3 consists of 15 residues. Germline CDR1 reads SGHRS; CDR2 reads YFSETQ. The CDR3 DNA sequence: TGCGCCAGCAGCATCCGGACAGCCCCGGCGAAGACCCAGTACTTC. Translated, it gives CASSIRTAPAKTQYF.

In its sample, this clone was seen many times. The CDR3 is CASSPTGSSYEQYF. DNA of the CDR3: TGTGCCAGCAGCCCGACAGGGAGCTCCTACGAGCAGTACTTC. The chain is built from TRBV13 and TRBJ2-7; 7 nucleotides match TRBD1. Unmatched junction bases numbered 4, after V lost 5 bases and J lost 0 bases. This CDR3 has 14 amino acids. Per the germline V gene, CDR1 is PRHDT and CDR2 is FYEKMQ (reference sequence).

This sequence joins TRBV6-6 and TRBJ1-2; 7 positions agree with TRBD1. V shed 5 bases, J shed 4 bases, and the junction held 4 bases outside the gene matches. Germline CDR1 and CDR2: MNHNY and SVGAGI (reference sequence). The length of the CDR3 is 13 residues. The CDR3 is CASSQGVTYGYTF. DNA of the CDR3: TGTGCCAGCAGTCAGGGGGTGACCTATGGCTACACCTTC.

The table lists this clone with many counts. Here the CDR3 reads CASSSDYTSGPYNEQFF. For the CDR3, the DNA is TGTGCCAGCAGTTCCGACTACACTAGCGGTCCCTACAATGAGCAGTTCTTC. V is TRBV6-9 and J is TRBJ2-1, with 8 bases that match TRBD2. This CDR3 comprises 17 residues. The germline CDR1 and CDR2 sequences are MNHGY and SVAAGI. Trimming cost V 4 bases and J 2 bases; bases outside gene matches: 10.